This passage covers 2 T cell receptor beta chains from one sample sequenced in a study of T cells in Graves' hyperthyroidism and ophthalmopathy. TCR beta CDR3 regions were amplified from RNA transcripts. The HTBI primer set served for first-round RT-PCR of the TCR CDR3. TCRdb independently ran MiXCR on the multiplex PCR reads; one entry per CDR3 protein. The sample holds over 500,000 distinct CDR3 sequences, 15% to 20% seen once. The sample taken for sequencing was blood. These receptor sequences come from a woman in her twenties or thirties with Graves' ophthalmopathy.

This chain links TRBV19 with TRBJ2-2; the match to TRBD2 covers 9 bases. CDR3 length: 15 residues. CDR1 LNHDA and CDR2 SQIVND come from the germline V gene (reference sequence). V trimming: 8 bases; J trimming: 7 bases; junction bases outside the gene matches: 11. The CDR3 loop is CASGRGSGSHGELFF. The CDR3 DNA sequence: TGTGCCAGTGGCCGGGGTAGCGGGAGCCACGGGGAGCTGTTTTTT.

This clonotype was counted many times. This chain joins TRBV3-1 and TRBJ2-1; the match to TRBD2 covers 7 bases. Germline lookup yields CDR1 LGHDT and CDR2 YNNKEL (reference sequence). This CDR3 is 14 amino acids long. V gave up 0 bases and J gave up 8 bases; unmatched junction bases: 4. The CDR3 coding sequence is TGTGCCAGCAGCCAAGAGGGCGGGAGCCATGAGCAGTTCTTC. It codes for CASSQEGGSHEQFF.